This TCR beta chain was profiled in a study of graft-versus-host responses after intestinal transplantation. Whole-study context: After anti-thymocyte globulin induction, recipients took tacrolimus and steroids for 2 to 3 years. Overall study findings and caveats: Present in recipient marrow, GvH clones included some that appeared first in ileum or blood.

Libraries were prepared by immunoSEQ multiplex PCR; TCRdb keeps only in-frame clonotypes and omits some of them. The data contain more than 95,000 clones, 87% of them singletons. Concerning this clone: No antigen is known for it.

This TCR was sampled from a human donor who received an intestinal transplant. The material sequenced was unstimulated CD4+ T cells sorted from spleen or lymph node cells, taken before intestinal transplant.

CDR3 nucleotide sequence: TGTGCCAGCAGCTTGTTGCCCGGATCTGAAGCTTTCTTT. Amino acid sequence: CASSLLPGSEAFF. The V and J genes are TRBV5-4 and TRBJ1-1; no reliable D call. Germline lookup yields CDR1 SGHNT and CDR2 YYREEE (reference sequence). Trimming took 1 base from V and 6 from J, leaving 10 bases between them. The CDR3 is 13 residues long.